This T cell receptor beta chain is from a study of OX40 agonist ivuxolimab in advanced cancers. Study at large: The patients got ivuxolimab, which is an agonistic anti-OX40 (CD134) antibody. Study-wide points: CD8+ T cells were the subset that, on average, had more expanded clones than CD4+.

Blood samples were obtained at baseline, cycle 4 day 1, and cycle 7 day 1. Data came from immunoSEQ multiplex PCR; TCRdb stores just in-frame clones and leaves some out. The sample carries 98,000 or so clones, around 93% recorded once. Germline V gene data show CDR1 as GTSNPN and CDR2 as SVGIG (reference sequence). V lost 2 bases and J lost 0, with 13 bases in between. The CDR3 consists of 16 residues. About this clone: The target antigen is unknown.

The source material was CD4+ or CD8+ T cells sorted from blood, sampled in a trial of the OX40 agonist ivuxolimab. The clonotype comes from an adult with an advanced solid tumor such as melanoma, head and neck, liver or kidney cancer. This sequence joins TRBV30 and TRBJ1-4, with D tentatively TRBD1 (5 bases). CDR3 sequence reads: CAWSHQGPATNEKLFF. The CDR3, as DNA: TGTGCCTGGAGTCATCAGGGCCCTGCAACTAATGAAAAACTGTTTTTT.